This T cell receptor (beta chain) was documented in a study of blood T cell repertoires in COVID-19. Study overall: Donors in the United States, Italy and Spain gave samples during acute or convalescent COVID-19. In each case, the material was cDNA or gDNA derived from T cells, B-cell-depleted T cells, or PBMCs.

In the original workflow: Amplification of reference gene primers was used by the study to estimate nucleated cell counts. Assay: immunoSEQ multiplex PCR; the TCRdb copy retains only in-frame clones and omits some. That table is the source of V, J and clone size, and D and trimming were worked out from the DNA. This table has about 250,000 clones, around three quarters appearing once. Germline V gene data show CDR1 as LNHNV and CDR2 as YYDKDF (reference sequence). V was shortened by 1 base and J by 1 base, with 13 bases between the two germline ends. The CDR3 has 17 residues. This TCR was recovered from a woman older than 75 with acute or convalescent COVID-19. What was sequenced was peripheral blood. V is TRBV15 and J is TRBJ2-2, with a weak D call TRBD1 (6 bases). The CDR3: CATSRGPPGQNTGELFF. As DNA, the CDR3 is TGTGCCACCAGCAGAGGTCCCCCGGGACAGAACACCGGGGAGCTGTTTTTT.